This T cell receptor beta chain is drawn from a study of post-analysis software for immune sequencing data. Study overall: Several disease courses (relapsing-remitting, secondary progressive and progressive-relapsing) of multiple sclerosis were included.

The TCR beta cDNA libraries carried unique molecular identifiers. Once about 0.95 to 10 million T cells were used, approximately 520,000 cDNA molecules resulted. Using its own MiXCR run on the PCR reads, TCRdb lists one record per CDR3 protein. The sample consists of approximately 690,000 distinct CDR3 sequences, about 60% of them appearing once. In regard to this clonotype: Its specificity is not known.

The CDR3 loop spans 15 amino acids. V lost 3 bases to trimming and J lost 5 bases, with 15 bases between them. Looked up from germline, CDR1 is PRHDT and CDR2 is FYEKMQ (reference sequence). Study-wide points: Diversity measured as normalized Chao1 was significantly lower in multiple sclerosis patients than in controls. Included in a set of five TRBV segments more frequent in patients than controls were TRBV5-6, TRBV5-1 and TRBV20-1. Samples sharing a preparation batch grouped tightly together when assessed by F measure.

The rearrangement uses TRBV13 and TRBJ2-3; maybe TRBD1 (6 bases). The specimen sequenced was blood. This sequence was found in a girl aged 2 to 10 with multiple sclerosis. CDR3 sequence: CASSLTPTGRDTQYF. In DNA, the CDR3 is TGTGCCAGCAGCTTGACCCCCACAGGGCGAGATACGCAGTATTTT.